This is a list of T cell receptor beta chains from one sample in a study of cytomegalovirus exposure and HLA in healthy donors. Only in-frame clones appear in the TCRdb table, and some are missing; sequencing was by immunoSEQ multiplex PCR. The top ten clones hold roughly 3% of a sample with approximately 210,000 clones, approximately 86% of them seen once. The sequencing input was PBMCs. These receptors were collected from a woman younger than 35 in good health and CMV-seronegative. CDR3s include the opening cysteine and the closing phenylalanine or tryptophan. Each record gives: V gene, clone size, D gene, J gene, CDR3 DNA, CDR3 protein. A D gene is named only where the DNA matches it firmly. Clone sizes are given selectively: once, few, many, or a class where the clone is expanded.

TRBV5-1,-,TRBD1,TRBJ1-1,TGCGCCAGCAGCCTAAAATCGGGACAGGGTAGAGGCACTGAAGCTTTCTTT,CASSLKSGQGRGTEAFF
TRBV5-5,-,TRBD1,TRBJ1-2,TGTGCCAGCACCTCGACAGGGGCGAACTATGGCTACACCTTC,CASTSTGANYGYTF
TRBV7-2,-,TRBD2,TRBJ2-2,TGTGCCAGCAGCTTAGAAGCGGGGGCGAACACCGGGGAGCTGTTTTTT,CASSLEAGANTGELFF
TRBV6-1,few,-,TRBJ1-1,TGTGCCTCCCTAAGAGGAGTGAACACTGAAGCTTTCTTT,CASLRGVNTEAFF
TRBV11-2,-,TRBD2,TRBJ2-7,TGTGCCAGCAGCTTATTTAGGCTAGCGGGTTCCTACGAGCAGTACTTC,CASSLFRLAGSYEQYF
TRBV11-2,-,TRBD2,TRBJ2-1,TGTGCCAGCAGCCGTAGCGGGAGCTCCTACAATGAGCAGTTCTTC,CASSRSGSSYNEQFF
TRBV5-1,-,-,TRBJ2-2,TGCGCCAGCAGCCCCGAGGAACAGGGAAAGGCCGGGGAGCTGTTTTTT,CASSPEEQGKAGELFF
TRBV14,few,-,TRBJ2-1,TGTGCCAGCAGCCGTTTCTTCAGAGGGTACAATGAGCAGTTCTTC,CASSRFFRGYNEQFF
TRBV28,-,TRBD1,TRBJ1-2,TGTGCCAGCAGTTCGGGACAGGGCTATGGCTACACCTTC,CASSSGQGYGYTF
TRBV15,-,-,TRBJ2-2,TGTGCCACCAGCAGGGCCGGACTGGTCGCCGGGGAGCTGTTTTTT,CATSRAGLVAGELFF
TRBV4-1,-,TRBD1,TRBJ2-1,TGCGCCAGCAGCCAAGGGGGACAGGCCCCTTATAACAATGAGCAGTTCTTC,CASSQGGQAPYNNEQFF
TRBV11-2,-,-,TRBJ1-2,TGTGCCAGCAGCTCGGACTTTCCGGGGGGCTACACCTTC,CASSSDFPGGYTF